The T cell receptor (beta chain) described here comes from a study of blood T cell repertoires in COVID-19. Study background: COVID-19 samples, acute and convalescent, were from the United States, Italy and Spain. T cells, B-cell-depleted T cells, or PBMCs supplied cDNA or gDNA.

In the authors' workflow: Using reference gene primer amplification, nucleated cell counts were estimated. The method was immunoSEQ multiplex PCR; TCRdb's version includes in-frame clones alone and lacks a portion of them. D and trimming were read from the DNA, whereas the V and J calls and clone size are those reported in that table. The sample carries 100,000 to 150,000 clones, over 80% recorded once. This CDR3 has 16 residues. Germline CDR1 LNHDA, CDR2 SQIVND (reference sequence). With 4 bases clipped from V and 0 bases from J, the junction kept 4 bases outside the gene matches. The TCR originated in a man aged 55 to 70 with acute or convalescent COVID-19. The specimen was peripheral blood. The chain carries TRBV19 and TRBJ1-3; 9 bases align to TRBD1. The CDR3 nucleotides read TGTGCCAGTAGTACGGGGACAGGGAGCTCTGGAAACACCATATATTTT. Translating it yields CASSTGTGSSGNTIYF.